This T cell receptor (beta chain) was profiled in a study of T cell responses to AZD1222 COVID-19 vaccine. Study-wide points: There were vaccine-associated CD4 TCRs across spike, dominant at 160-218 and 743-854.

About this clone: Its specificity is not known.

The repertoire was sequenced with immunoSEQ multiplex PCR; TCRdb's copy has only in-frame clones and lacks some. The table shows 90,000 to 120,000 clones, with around 90% occurring only once. Trimming took off 2 bases at V and 2 bases at J, with 7 bases between the two ends. Germline CDR1 and CDR2: MDHEN and SYDVKM. This CDR3 is built from 13 residues. This rearrangement joins TRBV28 to TRBJ2-7; D gene uncertain. Material: peripheral blood, obtained on day 0 of AZD1222 vaccination. This receptor was identified in an adult in good health. DNA of the CDR3: TGTGCCAGCAGTTTACCGGGTCCCTACGAGCAGTACTTC. Encoded protein: CASSLPGPYEQYF.